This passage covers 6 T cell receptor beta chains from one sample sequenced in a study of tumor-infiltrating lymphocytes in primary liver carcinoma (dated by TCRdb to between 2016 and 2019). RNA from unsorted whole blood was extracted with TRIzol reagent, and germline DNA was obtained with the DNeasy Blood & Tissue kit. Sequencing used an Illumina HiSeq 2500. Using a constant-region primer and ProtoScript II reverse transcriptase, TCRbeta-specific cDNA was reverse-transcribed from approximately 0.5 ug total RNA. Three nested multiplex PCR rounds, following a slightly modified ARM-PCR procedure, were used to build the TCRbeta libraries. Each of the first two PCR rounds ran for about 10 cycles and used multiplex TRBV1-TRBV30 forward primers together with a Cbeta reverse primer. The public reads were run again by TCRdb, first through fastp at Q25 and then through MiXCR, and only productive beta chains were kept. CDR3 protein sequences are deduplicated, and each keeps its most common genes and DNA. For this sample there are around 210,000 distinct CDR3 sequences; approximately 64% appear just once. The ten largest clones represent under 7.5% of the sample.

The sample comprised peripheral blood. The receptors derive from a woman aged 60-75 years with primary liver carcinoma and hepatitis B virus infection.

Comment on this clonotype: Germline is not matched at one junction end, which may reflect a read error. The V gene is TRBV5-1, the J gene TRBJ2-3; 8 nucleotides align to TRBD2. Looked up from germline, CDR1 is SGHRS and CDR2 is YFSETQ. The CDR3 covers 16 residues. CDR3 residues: CACSLAGASGQDTQYF. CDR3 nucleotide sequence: TGCGCCTGCAGCTTGGCCGGGGCTAGCGGGCAGGATACGCAGTATTTT.

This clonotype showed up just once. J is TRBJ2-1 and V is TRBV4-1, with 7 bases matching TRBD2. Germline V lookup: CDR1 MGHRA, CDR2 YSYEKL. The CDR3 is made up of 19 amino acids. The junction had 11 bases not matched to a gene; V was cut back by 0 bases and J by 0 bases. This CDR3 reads CASSQDSSGTPSSYNEQFF. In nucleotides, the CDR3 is TGCGCCAGCAGCCAAGACTCCAGCGGGACCCCGAGCTCCTACAATGAGCAGTTCTTC.

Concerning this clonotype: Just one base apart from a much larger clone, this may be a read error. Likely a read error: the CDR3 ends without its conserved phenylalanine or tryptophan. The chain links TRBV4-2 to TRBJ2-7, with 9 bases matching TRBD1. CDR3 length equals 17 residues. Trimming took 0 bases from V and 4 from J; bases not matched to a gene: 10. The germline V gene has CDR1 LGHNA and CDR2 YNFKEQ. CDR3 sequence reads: CASSQDPVGQGGYEQYL. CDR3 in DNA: TGTGCCAGCAGCCAAGATCCCGTGGGACAGGGTGGTTACGAGCAGTACTTA.

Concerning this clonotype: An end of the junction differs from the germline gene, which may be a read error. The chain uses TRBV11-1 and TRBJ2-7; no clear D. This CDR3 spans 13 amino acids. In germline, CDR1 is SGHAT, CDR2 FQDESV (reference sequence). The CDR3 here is CVSSFFGPYEQYF. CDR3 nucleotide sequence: TGTGTCAGCAGCTTTTTTGGGCCCTACGAGCAGTACTTC.

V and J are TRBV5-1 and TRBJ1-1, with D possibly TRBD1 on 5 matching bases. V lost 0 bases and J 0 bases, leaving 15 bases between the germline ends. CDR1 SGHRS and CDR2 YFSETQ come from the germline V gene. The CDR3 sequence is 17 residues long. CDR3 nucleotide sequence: TGCGCCAGCAGCTTGGGGGGACGGAAACCTATGAACACTGAAGCTTTCTTT. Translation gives CASSLGGRKPMNTEAFF. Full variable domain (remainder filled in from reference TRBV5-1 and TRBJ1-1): KAGVTQTPRYLIKTRGQQVTLSCSPISGHRSVSWYQQTPGQGLQFLFEYFSETQRNKGNFPGRFSGRQFSNSRSEMNVSTLELGDSALYLCASSLGGRKPMNTEAFFGQGTRLTVV.

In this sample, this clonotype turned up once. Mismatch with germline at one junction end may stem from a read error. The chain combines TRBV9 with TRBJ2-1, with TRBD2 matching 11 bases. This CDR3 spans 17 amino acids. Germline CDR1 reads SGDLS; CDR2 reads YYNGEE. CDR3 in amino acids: CASSVEPTSGAYNDQFF. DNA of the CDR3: TGTGCCAGCAGCGTAGAGCCGACTAGCGGGGCCTACAATGATCAGTTCTTC.